Listed below are T cell receptor beta chains from one sample, sequenced in a study of blood T cell repertoires in COVID-19. Some clones are missing from TCRdb's copy, which holds only in-frame ones; the method was immunoSEQ multiplex PCR. The data contain 280,000 or so clones, approximately 85% of them singletons. The sequencing sample was made of PBMCs or T cells enriched from blood (not recorded which). These receptors came from a man aged 25 to 45 who had recovered from COVID-19. Each CDR3 is given with its conserved first and last residue. A D gene is named only where the DNA matches it firmly. Not every row has a clone size; where given, it reads once, few, many or a size class.

clone size	D gene	J gene	V gene	CDR3 protein	CDR3 DNA
.	TRBD1	TRBJ1-1	TRBV18	CASSPRTGRAFF	TGTGCCAGCTCACCCCGGACAGGGCGGGCTTTCTTT
once	.	TRBJ1-6	TRBV7-2	CASSLGLNSPLHF	TGTGCCAGCAGCTTAGGACTTAATTCACCCCTCCACTTT
.	TRBD1	TRBJ1-4	TRBV18	CASSPQGAGTNEKLFF	TGTGCCAGCTCACCACAGGGGGCCGGGACTAATGAAAAACTGTTTTTT
.	.	TRBJ1-1	TRBV6-5	CASSYYFSGNTEAFF	TGTGCCAGCAGTTACTATTTTAGCGGGAACACTGAAGCTTTCTTT
.	.	TRBJ1-1	TRBV19	CASSIGMNTEAFF	TGTGCCAGTAGTATCGGGATGAACACTGAAGCTTTCTTT
.	.	TRBJ2-7	TRBV11-2	CASSASYEQYF	TGTGCCAGCAGCGCCAGCTACGAGCAGTACTTC
.	TRBD1	TRBJ1-4	TRBV5-5	CASSVDTGDNEKLFF	TGTGCCAGCAGCGTCGATACAGGGGATAATGAAAAACTGTTTTTT
.	.	TRBJ1-1	TRBV7-9	CASSLGEGLLNTEAFF	TGTGCCAGCAGCTTAGGCGAGGGCCTACTGAACACTGAAGCTTTCTTT
.	TRBD1	TRBJ2-3	TRBV6-2/TRBV6-3	CASSPWGQYTDTQYF	TGTGCCAGCAGTCCCTGGGGACAGTACACAGATACGCAGTATTTT
.	TRBD2	TRBJ2-5	TRBV5-4	CASTPETSGVQETQYF	TGTGCCAGCACTCCCGAGACTAGCGGGGTCCAAGAGACCCAGTACTTC
.	.	TRBJ2-7	TRBV7-9	CASSLYARGGSYEQYF	TGTGCCAGCAGCTTATATGCCCGAGGCGGTTCCTACGAGCAGTACTTC
.	TRBD1	TRBJ2-2	TRBV4-2	CASSPGQGNTGELFF	TGTGCCAGCAGCCCAGGACAGGGGAACACCGGGGAGCTGTTTTTT
.	.	TRBJ1-4	TRBV4-2	CASSQDLQNEKLFF	TGTGCCAGCAGCCAAGATTTACAGAATGAAAAACTGTTTTTT
few	.	TRBJ1-1	TRBV19	CASSIQGGNTEAFF	TGTGCCAGTAGTATTCAGGGAGGGAACACTGAAGCTTTCTTT
.	TRBD2	TRBJ2-7	TRBV13	CASSTGLAWGSEQYF	TGTGCCAGCAGCACCGGACTAGCGTGGGGATCGGAGCAGTACTTC
.	.	TRBJ1-6	TRBV5-5	CASSPLTGGASPLHF	TGTGCCAGCAGCCCACTAACGGGGGGGGCTTCACCCCTCCACTTT